The clone carrying this T cell receptor (beta chain) was seen only a few times. TCRdb reprocessed the 5' RACE reads via MiXCR and lists one record per CDR3 protein. The table shows some 69,000 distinct CDR3 sequences, with 15% to 20% occurring only once. The sample comes from a study of T cells of healthy individuals. This clonotype was obtained from a human donor in good health.

The CDR3 region has the DNA TGCGCCAGCAGCCCCGGGACAGGGGGCTACCCGACCCTCCACTTT. Amino acids: CASSPGTGGYPTLHF. The rearrangement joins TRBV5-1 to TRBJ1-6; 12 bases match TRBD1. CDR1 is SGHRS, CDR2 YFSETQ, per germline. The CDR3 runs 15 residues. V lost 4 bases to trimming and J lost 14 bases; unmatched junction nucleotides: 10.